The entry that follows covers one TCR beta chain sequence. This table comes from immunoSEQ multiplex PCR, and its TCRdb copy is limited to in-frame clones, with some not included. The sample shows approximately 530,000 clones, roughly 89% of them seen only once. V lost 4 bases and J lost 0, with 10 bases in between. Germline assignment: CDR1 SGHRS and CDR2 YFSETQ. This CDR3 has 15 amino acids. These data belong to a study of blood T cell repertoires in COVID-19. The receptor comes from a woman between 45 and 65 years old with COVID-19, enrolled during active disease. The material sequenced was peripheral blood. The chain joins TRBV5-1 to TRBJ2-2; D uncertain. The CDR3 DNA sequence: TGCGCCAGCAGCCTCCCTTCTCCGAACACCGGGGAGCTGTTTTTT. Residues: CASSLPSPNTGELFF.